The rows below give T cell receptor beta chains drawn from one sample of a study of T cell responses to AZD1222 COVID-19 vaccine. Generated by immunoSEQ multiplex PCR, the TCRdb table keeps only in-frame clones and is missing some. The sample holds roughly 140,000 clones, just under 95% seen once. The source was peripheral blood, collected after recovery from COVID-19. These receptors were obtained from an adult who had recovered from COVID-19. Each CDR3 is given with its conserved first and last residue. Each record gives: V gene, D gene, J gene, clone size, CDR3 DNA, CDR3 protein. A D gene is named only where the DNA matches it firmly. A clone size is listed for some rows: how often the clone was seen (once, few, many), or a class if it is expanded.

TRBV6-1	TRBD1	TRBJ1-5	.	TGTGCCAGCAGTGAAGGGACAGGGGATTATCAGCCCCAGCATTTT	CASSEGTGDYQPQHF
TRBV6-6	.	TRBJ1-6	.	TGTGCCAGCAGTTACTCGCAGCCACCCCTCCACTTT	CASSYSQPPLHF
TRBV19	.	TRBJ1-5	.	TGTGCCAGTACCTCCAGGGTCAGGGCTGGCTATAGCAATCAGCCCCAGCATTTT	CASTSRVRAGYSNQPQHF
TRBV7-9	TRBD1	TRBJ1-2	.	TGTGCCAGCAGCGTTGCCGGCGGGACAGGCTCGGTGCTTGCAGATGGCTACACCTTC	CASSVAGGTGSVLADGYTF
TRBV10-2	TRBD1	TRBJ1-4	.	TGCGCCACGGCTGACGGACAGGTAGATGAAAAACTGTTTTTT	CATADGQVDEKLFF
TRBV6-2/TRBV6-3	TRBD1	TRBJ2-4	.	TGTGCCAGCAGTTACCGAGGGGGCACGGAGAACATTCAGTACTTC	CASSYRGGTENIQYF
TRBV6-5	.	TRBJ2-7	.	TGTGCCAGCAGGAAGGACAGCTACGAGCAGTACTTC	CASRKDSYEQYF
TRBV6-5	TRBD1	TRBJ2-7	.	TGTGCCAGCAGTTACTACCAATTGGACAGGGTCAACGAGCAGTACTTC	CASSYYQLDRVNEQYF
TRBV3-1/TRBV3-2	.	TRBJ2-7	.	TGTGCCAGCAGCCAAGATTGGGGTAGCGGAGCTTACGAGCAGTACTTC	CASSQDWGSGAYEQYF
TRBV5-4	TRBD1	TRBJ1-2	.	TGTGCCAGCAGCCTATTACAGGGGAACTATGGCTACACCTTC	CASSLLQGNYGYTF
TRBV6-1	TRBD2	TRBJ2-5	.	TGTGCCAGCAGTGAATCACTAGCGGGAGATGAGACCCAGTACTTC	CASSESLAGDETQYF
TRBV7-9	.	TRBJ1-1	few	TGTGCCAGCATGAAAGGGAGACTGATGAACACTGAAGCTTTCTTT	CASMKGRLMNTEAFF
TRBV12-3/TRBV12-4	.	TRBJ2-4	.	TGTGCCAGCAGTTTTACGGGGAACATTCAGTACTTC	CASSFTGNIQYF
TRBV28	.	TRBJ1-5	.	TGTGCCACCGCGGGCCTCCTGGGCAATCAGCCCCAGCATTTT	CATAGLLGNQPQHF
TRBV5-1	.	TRBJ2-7	.	TGCGCCAGCAGCCCCCTAGGAAATGGGAACGAGCAGTACTTC	CASSPLGNGNEQYF
TRBV7-3	.	TRBJ1-2	.	TGTGCCAGCAGCTTAGGGACCCCGTCGCATGGCTACACCTTC	CASSLGTPSHGYTF
TRBV27	TRBD1	TRBJ1-6	.	TGTGCCAGCAGTTTATCGGAAGGGACAGGGGGATCCTATAATTCACCCCTCCACTTT	CASSLSEGTGGSYNSPLHF